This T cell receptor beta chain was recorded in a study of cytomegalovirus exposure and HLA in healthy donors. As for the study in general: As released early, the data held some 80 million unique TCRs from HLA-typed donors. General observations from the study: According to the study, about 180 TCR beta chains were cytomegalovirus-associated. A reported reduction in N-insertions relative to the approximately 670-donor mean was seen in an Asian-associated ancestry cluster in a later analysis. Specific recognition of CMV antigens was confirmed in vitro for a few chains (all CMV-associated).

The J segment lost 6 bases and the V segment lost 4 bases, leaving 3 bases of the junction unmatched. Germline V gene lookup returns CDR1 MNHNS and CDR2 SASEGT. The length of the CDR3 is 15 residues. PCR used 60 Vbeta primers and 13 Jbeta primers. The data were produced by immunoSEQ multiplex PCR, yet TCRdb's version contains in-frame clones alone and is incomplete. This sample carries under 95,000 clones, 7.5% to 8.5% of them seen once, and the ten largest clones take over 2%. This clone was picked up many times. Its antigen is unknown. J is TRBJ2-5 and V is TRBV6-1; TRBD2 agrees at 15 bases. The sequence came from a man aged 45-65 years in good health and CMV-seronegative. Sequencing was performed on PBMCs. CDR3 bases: TGTGCCAGCAGTGGGACTAGCGGGGGGGGTCAGACCCAGTACTTC. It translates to CASSGTSGGGQTQYF.